These T cell receptor beta chains were read from a single sample in a study of blood T cell repertoires in COVID-19. Sequenced by immunoSEQ multiplex PCR; TCRdb stores in-frame clones only, minus some. The table has over 150,000 clones, approximately 87% seen once; the top ten hold around 0.88%. The sequenced sample was peripheral blood. Receptors were obtained from a woman aged 18-29 years who had recovered from COVID-19. CDR3s include the opening cysteine and the closing phenylalanine or tryptophan. Fields, in order: V gene, clone size, D gene, J gene, CDR3 length, CDR3 protein, CDR3 DNA. D genes are given only for firm matches. Expanded clones get a size class; other rows say once, few or many, or leave the size out.

TRBV7-2,.,TRBD2,TRBJ2-3,16,CASSRLGSGGGDTQYF,TGTGCCAGCAGCCGCCTGGGTAGCGGGGGTGGAGATACGCAGTATTTT
TRBV5-5,.,TRBD1,TRBJ1-4,14,CASSRDSPNEKLFF,TGTGCCAGCAGCAGGGACAGCCCTAATGAAAAACTGTTTTTT
TRBV5-5,.,.,TRBJ1-2,16,CASSSQTGLNNYGYTF,TGTGCCAGCAGCTCCCAGACAGGCTTAAATAACTATGGCTACACCTTC
TRBV11-2,.,.,TRBJ2-1,15,CASRLDYSNYNEQFF,TGTGCCAGCAGATTAGACTATTCCAACTACAATGAGCAGTTCTTC
TRBV3-1/TRBV3-2,.,.,TRBJ2-3,13,CASSLRATDTQYF,TGTGCCAGCAGCCTTAGAGCCACAGATACGCAGTATTTT
TRBV24-1,.,TRBD2,TRBJ2-5,17,CATSDSRTSATQETQYF,TGTGCCACCAGTGACTCCAGGACTAGCGCAACTCAAGAGACCCAGTACTTC
TRBV9,.,.,TRBJ1-2,15,CASSVGDTYSYGYTF,TGTGCCAGCAGCGTAGGGGACACATATTCATATGGCTACACCTTC
TRBV11-1,.,TRBD1,TRBJ2-3,15,CASKPGQGATDTQYF,TGTGCCAGCAAACCGGGACAGGGGGCCACAGATACGCAGTATTTT
TRBV5-6,once,.,TRBJ1-4,18,CASFRGPESRLKDAKLFF,TGTGCCAGCTTCAGGGGTCCCGAATCGAGACTTAAGGACGCAAAACTGTTTTTT
TRBV11-2,.,TRBD1,TRBJ1-2,15,CASSSTGAGGGGYTF,TGTGCCAGCAGTTCCACAGGGGCCGGGGGTGGAGGCTACACCTTC
TRBV19,once,TRBD1,TRBJ1-2,14,CASNQGQVFDGYTF,TGTGCCAGTAACCAAGGACAGGTGTTTGATGGCTACACCTTC
TRBV15,once,.,TRBJ1-3,14,CATSSWTAGNTIYF,TGTGCCACCAGCAGCTGGACAGCTGGAAACACCATATATTTT
TRBV9,few,.,TRBJ2-5,15,CASSEGGATQETQYF,TGTGCCAGCAGCGAAGGGGGGGCCACCCAAGAGACCCAGTACTTC
TRBV15,.,TRBD2,TRBJ2-3,16,CATRDTSGSSTDTQYF,TGTGCCACCAGAGACACTAGCGGGAGTTCCACAGATACGCAGTATTTT
TRBV29-1,.,.,TRBJ1-1,13,CSVFRTENTEAFF,TGCAGCGTTTTCCGGACAGAGAACACTGAAGCTTTCTTT
TRBV5-1,many,TRBD1,TRBJ1-6,16,CASSLGLWTGDSPLHF,TGCGCCAGCAGCTTGGGTCTTTGGACAGGGGATTCACCCCTCCACTTT
TRBV4-3,.,.,TRBJ2-1,14,CASSQELGANEQFF,TGCGCCAGCAGCCAAGAATTAGGGGCCAATGAGCAGTTCTTC
TRBV2,.,.,TRBJ1-1,17,CASSEDSPRWLNTEAFF,TGTGCCAGCAGTGAGGACAGCCCTAGGTGGCTGAACACTGAAGCTTTCTTT
TRBV18,.,.,TRBJ1-1,16,CASSPWPNEMNTEAFF,TGTGCCAGCTCACCATGGCCGAACGAAATGAACACTGAAGCTTTCTTT
TRBV5-1,.,TRBD1,TRBJ2-3,17,CASSLERFGQAPDTQYF,TGCGCCAGCAGCTTGGAGCGTTTCGGACAGGCCCCAGATACGCAGTATTTT
TRBV4-1,.,TRBD1,TRBJ1-4,17,CASSQTTDRGRIEKLFF,TGCGCCAGCAGCCAAACCACTGACAGGGGGCGGATTGAAAAACTGTTTTTT
TRBV5-6,once,.,TRBJ2-1,14,CASSPAASYNEQFF,TGTGCCAGCAGCCCGGCGGCCTCCTACAATGAGCAGTTCTTC
TRBV24-1,.,.,TRBJ1-2,12,CATSDPGYGYTF,TGTGCCACCAGTGATCCCGGCTATGGCTACACCTTC
TRBV6-5,.,.,TRBJ2-3,15,CASSPTGTFTDTQYF,TGTGCCAGCAGCCCAACCGGGACTTTCACAGATACGCAGTATTTT
TRBV5-1,.,TRBD2,TRBJ2-1,18,CASRFGPGLADSYNEQFF,TGCGCCAGCAGATTCGGACCGGGACTAGCGGACTCCTACAATGAGCAGTTCTTC
TRBV4-1,.,.,TRBJ2-3,14,CASSQTVGSDTQYF,TGCGCCAGCAGCCAGACAGTCGGGTCGGATACGCAGTATTTT
TRBV5-6,once,.,TRBJ1-3,14,CASSRSTGGNTIYF,TGTGCCAGCAGCCGCAGCACGGGGGGAAACACCATATATTTT
TRBV7-2,.,.,TRBJ2-7,15,CASTLSSVTPYEQYF,TGTGCCAGCACCTTATCTAGCGTAACCCCCTACGAGCAGTACTTC
TRBV6-5,.,.,TRBJ1-5,13,CATQARPGVPQHF,TGTGCCACCCAGGCCAGGCCGGGGGTGCCCCAGCATTTT
TRBV13,.,TRBD2,TRBJ2-1,13,CASSLWGGNEQFF,TGTGCCAGCAGCTTATGGGGGGGCAATGAGCAGTTCTTC
TRBV19,.,TRBD1,TRBJ1-2,16,CASSIAGQQQNYGYTF,TGTGCCAGTAGTATAGCGGGACAGCAGCAGAACTATGGCTACACCTTC
TRBV6-9,.,.,TRBJ1-5,16,CASSYNPDTLSQPQHF,TGTGCCAGCAGTTATAATCCGGACACTCTCAGTCAGCCCCAGCATTTT
TRBV6-2/TRBV6-3,once,.,TRBJ1-5,14,CASSTGGSVQPQHF,TGTGCCAGCAGTACGGGGGGGAGTGTTCAGCCCCAGCATTTT
TRBV13,.,TRBD2,TRBJ2-1,18,CASSPGLAGIFSYNEQFF,TGTGCCAGCAGCCCCGGACTAGCGGGGATATTCTCCTACAATGAGCAGTTCTTC
TRBV27,.,.,TRBJ2-1,16,CASSLLGAPSYNEQFF,TGTGCCAGCAGTTTATTGGGGGCCCCCTCCTACAATGAGCAGTTCTTC
TRBV10-2,.,.,TRBJ2-3,14,CASSPSGETDTQYF,TGCGCCAGCAGTCCGTCAGGGGAGACAGATACGCAGTATTTT
TRBV7-9,.,TRBD2,TRBJ2-5,17,CASSLALAGVGLETQYF,TGTGCCAGCAGCTTAGCCCTAGCGGGAGTGGGTTTGGAGACCCAGTACTTC
TRBV7-2,.,.,TRBJ2-5,15,CASSLGPQQAETQYF,TGTGCCAGCAGCTTAGGCCCCCAGCAGGCGGAGACCCAGTACTTC
TRBV7-9,once,.,TRBJ2-4,17,CASSLGTLRRAKNIQYF,TGTGCCAGCAGCTTAGGGACATTAAGAAGGGCCAAAAACATTCAGTACTTC
TRBV2,.,.,TRBJ2-3,16,CASSEFLGPTADTQYF,TGTGCCAGCAGTGAATTTCTGGGGCCCACGGCAGATACGCAGTATTTT
TRBV11-2,.,TRBD1,TRBJ1-2,14,CASSSGQGNYGYTF,TGTGCCAGCAGCTCAGGACAGGGCAACTATGGCTACACCTTC
TRBV18,.,.,TRBJ1-5,14,CASSDSLGNQPQHF,TGTGCCAGCTCCGACAGCTTGGGCAATCAGCCCCAGCATTTT
TRBV5-5,.,.,TRBJ2-3,15,CASSLQLVRADTQYF,TGTGCCAGCAGCTTGCAACTCGTACGAGCAGATACGCAGTATTTT